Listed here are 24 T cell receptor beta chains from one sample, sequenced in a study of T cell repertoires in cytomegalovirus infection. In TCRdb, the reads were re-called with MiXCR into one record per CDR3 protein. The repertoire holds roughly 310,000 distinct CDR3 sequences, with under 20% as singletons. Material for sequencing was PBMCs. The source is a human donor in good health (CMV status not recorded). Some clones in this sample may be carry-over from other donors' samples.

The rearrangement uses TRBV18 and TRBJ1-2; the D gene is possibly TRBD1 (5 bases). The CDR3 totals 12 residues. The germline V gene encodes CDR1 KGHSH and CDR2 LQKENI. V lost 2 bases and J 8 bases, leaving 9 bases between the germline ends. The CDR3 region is CASSPGDGGYTF. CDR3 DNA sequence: TGTGCCAGCTCACCAGGGGACGGCGGCTACACCTTC.

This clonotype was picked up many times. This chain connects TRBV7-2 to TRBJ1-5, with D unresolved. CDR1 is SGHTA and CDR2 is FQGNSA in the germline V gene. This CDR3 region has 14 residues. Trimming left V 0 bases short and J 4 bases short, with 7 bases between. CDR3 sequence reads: CASSLAGFNQPQHF. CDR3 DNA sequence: TGTGCCAGCAGCTTAGCGGGTTTTAATCAGCCCCAGCATTTT.

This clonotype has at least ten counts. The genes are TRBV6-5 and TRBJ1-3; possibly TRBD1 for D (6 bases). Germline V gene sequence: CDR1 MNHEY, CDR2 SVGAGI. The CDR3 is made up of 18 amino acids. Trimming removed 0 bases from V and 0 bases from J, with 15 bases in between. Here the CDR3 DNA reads TGTGCCAGCAGTTACTCTACCACAGGGAGCCACTCTGGAAACACCATATATTTT. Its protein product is CASSYSTTGSHSGNTIYF.

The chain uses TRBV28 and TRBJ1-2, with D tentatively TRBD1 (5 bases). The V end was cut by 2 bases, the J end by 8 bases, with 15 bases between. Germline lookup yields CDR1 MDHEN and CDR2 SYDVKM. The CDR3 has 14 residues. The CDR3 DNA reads TGTGCCAGCAGTTTACGGGCGGGGAGGGGCGGCTACACCTTC. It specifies CASSLRAGRGGYTF.

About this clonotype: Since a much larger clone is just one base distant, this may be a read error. The CDR3 protein is CASSLDSGGRNEQIF. CDR3 nucleotides: TGCGCCAGCAGCTTGGACAGTGGGGGACGGAATGAGCAGATCTTC. This sequence joins TRBV5-1 and TRBJ2-1; D may correspond to TRBD1 or TRBD2 (5 bases each). There are 15 residues in the CDR3. The germline gives CDR1 SGHRS, CDR2 YFSETQ.

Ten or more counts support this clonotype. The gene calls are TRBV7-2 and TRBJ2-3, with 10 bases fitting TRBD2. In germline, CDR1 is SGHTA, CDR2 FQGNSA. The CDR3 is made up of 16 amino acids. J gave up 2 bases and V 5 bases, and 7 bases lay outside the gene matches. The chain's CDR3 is CASSPQRGGLTDTQYF. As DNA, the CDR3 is TGTGCCAGCAGCCCCCAGCGGGGGGGCCTCACAGATACGCAGTATTTT.

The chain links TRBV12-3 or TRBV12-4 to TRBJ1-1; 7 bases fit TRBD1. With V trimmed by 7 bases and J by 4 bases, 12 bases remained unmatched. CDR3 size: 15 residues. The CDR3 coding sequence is TGTGCCAGCATCCCGACAGGGAGTAGGTTCACTGAAGCTTTCTTT. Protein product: CASIPTGSRFTEAFF.

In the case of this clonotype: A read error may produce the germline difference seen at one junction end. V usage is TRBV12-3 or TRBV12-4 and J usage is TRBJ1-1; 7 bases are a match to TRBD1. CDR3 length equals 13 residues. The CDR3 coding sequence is TGTGCCAGCAGTTACAGGGGCGTGCCCGAAGCTTCCTTT. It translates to CASSYRGVPEASF.

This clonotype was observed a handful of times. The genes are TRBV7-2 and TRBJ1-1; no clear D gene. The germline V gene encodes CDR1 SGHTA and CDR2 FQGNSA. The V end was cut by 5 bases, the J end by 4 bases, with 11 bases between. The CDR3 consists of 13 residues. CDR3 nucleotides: TGTGCCAGCAGCCCGGTCACGGGCACTGAAGCTTTCTTT. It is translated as CASSPVTGTEAFF.

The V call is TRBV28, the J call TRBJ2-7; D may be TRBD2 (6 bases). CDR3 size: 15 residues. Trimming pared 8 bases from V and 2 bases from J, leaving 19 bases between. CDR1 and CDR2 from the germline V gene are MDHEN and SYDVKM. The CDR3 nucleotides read TGTGCCAGCGCTCGGGGCGGGACGCTAGCCTACGAGCAGTACTTC. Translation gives CASARGGTLAYEQYF. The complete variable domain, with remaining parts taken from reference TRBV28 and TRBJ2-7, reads DVKVTQSSRYLVKRTGEKVFLECVQDMDHENMFWYRQDPGLGLRLIYFSYDVKMKEKGDIPEGYSVSREKKERFSLILESASTNQTSMYLCASARGGTLAYEQYFGPGTRLTVT.

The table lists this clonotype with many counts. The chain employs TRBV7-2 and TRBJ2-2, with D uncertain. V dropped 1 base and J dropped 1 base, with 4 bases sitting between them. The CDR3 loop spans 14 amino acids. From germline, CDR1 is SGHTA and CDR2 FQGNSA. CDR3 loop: CASSLEVNTGELFF. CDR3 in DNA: TGTGCCAGCAGCTTAGAGGTGAACACCGGGGAGCTGTTTTTT.

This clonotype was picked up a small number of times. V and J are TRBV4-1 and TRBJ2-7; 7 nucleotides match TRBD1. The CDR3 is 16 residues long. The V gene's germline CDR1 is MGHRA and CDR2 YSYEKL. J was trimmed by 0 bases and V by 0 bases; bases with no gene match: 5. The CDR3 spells CASSQDQTGASYEQYF. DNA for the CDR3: TGCGCCAGCAGCCAAGATCAAACAGGGGCCTCCTACGAGCAGTACTTC.

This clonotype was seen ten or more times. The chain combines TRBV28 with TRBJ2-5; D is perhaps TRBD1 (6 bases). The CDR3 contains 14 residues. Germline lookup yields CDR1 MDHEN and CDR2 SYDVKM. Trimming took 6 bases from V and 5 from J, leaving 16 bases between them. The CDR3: CASRTRGGVETQYF. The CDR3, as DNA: TGTGCCAGCAGGACGAGAGGGGGTGTGGAGACCCAGTACTTC.

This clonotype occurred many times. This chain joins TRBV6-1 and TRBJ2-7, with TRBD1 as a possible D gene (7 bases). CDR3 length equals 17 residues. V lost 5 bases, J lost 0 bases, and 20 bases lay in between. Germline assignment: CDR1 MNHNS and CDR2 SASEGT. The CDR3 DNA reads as TGTGCCAGCAGTCGCGCGACGCAGGGGGGCTACTCCTACGAGCAGTACTTC. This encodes CASSRATQGGYSYEQYF.

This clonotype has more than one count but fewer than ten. CDR3 sequence reads: CASSQGQGPGPQSWTYNSPLHF. CDR3 DNA: TGTGCCAGCAGTCAAGGACAGGGCCCGGGACCCCAGAGTTGGACCTATAATTCACCCCTCCACTTT. The rearrangement uses TRBV27 and TRBJ1-6; 8 bases align to TRBD1. Losses at the gene ends were 5 bases for V and 2 bases for J; bases not matched to a gene: 23. The CDR3 length is 22 residues. Germline CDR1 reads MNHEY; CDR2 reads SMNVEV (reference sequence).

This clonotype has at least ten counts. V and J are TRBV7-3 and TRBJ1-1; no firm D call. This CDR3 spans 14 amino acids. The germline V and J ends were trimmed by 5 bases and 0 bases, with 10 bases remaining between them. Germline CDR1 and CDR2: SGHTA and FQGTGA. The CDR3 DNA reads TGTGCCAGCAGCCAAGACTCCGTGAACACTGAAGCTTTCTTT. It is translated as CASSQDSVNTEAFF.

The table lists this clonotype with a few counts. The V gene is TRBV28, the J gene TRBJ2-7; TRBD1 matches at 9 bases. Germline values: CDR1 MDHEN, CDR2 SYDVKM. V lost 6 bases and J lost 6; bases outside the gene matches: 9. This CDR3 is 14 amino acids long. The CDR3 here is CASSPTGTGREQYF. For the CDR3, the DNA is TGTGCCAGCAGCCCTACCGGGACAGGGCGCGAGCAGTACTTC.

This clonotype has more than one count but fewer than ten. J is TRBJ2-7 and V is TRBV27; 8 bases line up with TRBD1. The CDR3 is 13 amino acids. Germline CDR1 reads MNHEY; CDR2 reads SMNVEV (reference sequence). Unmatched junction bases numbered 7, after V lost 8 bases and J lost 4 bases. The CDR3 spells CASWTGRAYEQYF. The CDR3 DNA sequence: TGTGCCAGCTGGACAGGGCGAGCGTACGAGCAGTACTTC.

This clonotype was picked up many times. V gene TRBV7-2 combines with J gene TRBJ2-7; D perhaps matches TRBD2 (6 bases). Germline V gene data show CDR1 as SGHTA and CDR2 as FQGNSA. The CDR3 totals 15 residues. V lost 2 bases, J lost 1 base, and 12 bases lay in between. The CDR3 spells CASSLRGGESYEQYF. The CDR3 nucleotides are TGTGCCAGCAGCTTAAGGGGCGGGGAATCCTACGAGCAGTACTTC.

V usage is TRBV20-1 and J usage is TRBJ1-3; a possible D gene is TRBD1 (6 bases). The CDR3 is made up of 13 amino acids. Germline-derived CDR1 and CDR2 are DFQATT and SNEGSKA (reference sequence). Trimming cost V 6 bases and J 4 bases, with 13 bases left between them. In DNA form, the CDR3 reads TGCAGTGCGGGGGGGGCAAAGGGAAACACCATATATTTT. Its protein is CSAGGAKGNTIYF.

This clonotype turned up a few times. The CDR3 nucleotides read TGTGCCAGCCAGATACAGGGGAGAAATCAGCCCCAGCATTTT. This gives the protein CASQIQGRNQPQHF. This rearrangement joins TRBV19 to TRBJ1-5; 7 nucleotides match TRBD1. CDR1 is LNHDA, CDR2 SQIVND, per germline (reference sequence). CDR3 length equals 14 residues. J was trimmed by 4 bases and V by 9 bases; bases with no gene match: 9.

The CDR3 DNA follows: TGCAGTGCTAGAGATTCGAACAACTCTGGAAACACCATATATTTT. It encodes CSARDSNNSGNTIYF. The chain employs TRBV20-1 and TRBJ1-3; D is uncertain. Germline assignment: CDR1 DFQATT and CDR2 SNEGSKA (reference sequence). This CDR3 has 15 residues. The V gene lost 0 bases and the J gene lost 0 bases, with 9 bases spanning the gap.

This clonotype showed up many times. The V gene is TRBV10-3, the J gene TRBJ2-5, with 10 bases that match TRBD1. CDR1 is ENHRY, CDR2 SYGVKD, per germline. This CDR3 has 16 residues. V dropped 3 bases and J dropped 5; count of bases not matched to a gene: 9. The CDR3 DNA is TGTGCCATCAGTGACCCCCGGACAGGGGGGCTGGAGACCCAGTACTTC. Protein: CAISDPRTGGLETQYF.

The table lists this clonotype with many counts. Written as DNA, the CDR3 is TGTGCCAGCAGCCGGACAGGGTACGGTCAGCCCCAGCATTTT. It codes for CASSRTGYGQPQHF. The rearrangement uses TRBV6-1 and TRBJ1-5; 8 nucleotides match TRBD1. Germline V gene sequence: CDR1 MNHNS, CDR2 SASEGT. This CDR3 is built from 14 residues. Trimming cost V 6 bases and J 6 bases; bases outside gene matches: 7.